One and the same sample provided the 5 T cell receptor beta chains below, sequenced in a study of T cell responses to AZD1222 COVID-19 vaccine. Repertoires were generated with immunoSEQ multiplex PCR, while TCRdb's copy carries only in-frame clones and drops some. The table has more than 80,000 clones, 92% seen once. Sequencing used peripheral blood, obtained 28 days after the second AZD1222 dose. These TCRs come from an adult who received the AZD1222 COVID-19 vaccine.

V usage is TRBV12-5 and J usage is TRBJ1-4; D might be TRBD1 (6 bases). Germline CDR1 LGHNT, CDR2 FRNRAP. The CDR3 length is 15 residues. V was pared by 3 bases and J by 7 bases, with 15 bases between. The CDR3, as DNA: TGTGCTAGTGGTTTCCAACCCGGGGGGCTTGAAAAACTGTTTTTT. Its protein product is CASGFQPGGLEKLFF.

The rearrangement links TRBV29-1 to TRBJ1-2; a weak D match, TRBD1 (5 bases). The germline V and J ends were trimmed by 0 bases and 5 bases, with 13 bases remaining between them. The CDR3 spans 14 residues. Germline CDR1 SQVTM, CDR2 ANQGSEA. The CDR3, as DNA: TGCAGCGTTGAAGATCTACGGGGGAGGTATGGCTACACCTTC. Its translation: CSVEDLRGRYGYTF.

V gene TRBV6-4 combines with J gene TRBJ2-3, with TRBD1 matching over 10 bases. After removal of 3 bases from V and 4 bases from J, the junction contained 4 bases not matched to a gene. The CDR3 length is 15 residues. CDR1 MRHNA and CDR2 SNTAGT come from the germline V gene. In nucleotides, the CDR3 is TGTGCCAGCAGTGATGGGACAGGGGCGTCAGATACGCAGTATTTT. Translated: CASSDGTGASDTQYF.

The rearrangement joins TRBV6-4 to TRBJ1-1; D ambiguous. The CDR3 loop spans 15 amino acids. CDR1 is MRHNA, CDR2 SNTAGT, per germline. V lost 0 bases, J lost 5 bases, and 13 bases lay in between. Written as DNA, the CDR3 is TGTGCCAGCAGTGACTCAAACCCAAAGGAGACTGAAGCTTTCTTT. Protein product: CASSDSNPKETEAFF.

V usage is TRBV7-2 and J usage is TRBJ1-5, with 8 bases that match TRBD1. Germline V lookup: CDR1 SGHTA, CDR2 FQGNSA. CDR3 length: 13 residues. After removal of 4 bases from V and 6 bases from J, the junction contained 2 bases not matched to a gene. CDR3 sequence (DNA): TGTGCCAGCAGCTCGACAGGGGTTCAGCCCCAGCATTTT. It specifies CASSSTGVQPQHF.